The 23 T cell receptor beta chains presented below share a single source sample, sequenced in a study of blood T cell repertoires in COVID-19. Clones were read by immunoSEQ multiplex PCR, and TCRdb kept only the in-frame ones, dropping some. The sample consists of approximately 300,000 clones, 89% of them appearing once. The sequencing sample was made of PBMCs or T cells enriched from blood (not recorded which). All receptors come from a man aged 60-69 years who had recovered from COVID-19.

Points on this clone: Compared with germline, one end of the junction differs, possibly owing to a read error. This sequence joins TRBV30 and TRBJ2-4, with TRBD1 identical over 9 bases. This CDR3 comprises 19 residues. Germline-derived CDR1 and CDR2 are GTSNPN and SVGIG (reference sequence). CDR3 residues: CAGSLLRGTGFSAKNIQYF. The CDR3 nucleotides are TGTGCCGGGAGTCTCCTTCGCGGGACAGGGTTTTCGGCCAAAAACATTCAGTACTTC.

This chain joins TRBV5-4 and TRBJ2-7, with 11 bases that match TRBD1. Per the germline V gene, CDR1 is SGHNT and CDR2 is YYREEE (reference sequence). Trimming took 0 bases from V and 2 from J; bases not matched to a gene: 1. The length of the CDR3 is 15 residues. The CDR3 coding sequence is TGTGCCAGCAGCTTGGGGGGACAGGGGGCCTACGAGCAGTACTTC. Its translation is CASSLGGQGAYEQYF. The entire variable domain, with the rest obtained from reference TRBV5-4 and TRBJ2-7, is as follows: ETGVTQSPTHLIKTRGQQVTLRCSSQSGHNTVSWYQQALGQGPQFIFQYYREEENGRGNFPPRFSGLQFPNYSSELNVNALELDDSALYLCASSLGGQGAYEQYFGPGTRLTVT.

The chain is built from TRBV20-1 and TRBJ2-3; 10 bases match TRBD1. The CDR3 consists of 14 residues. J gave up 4 bases and V 3 bases, and 4 bases lay outside the gene matches. The germline V gene has CDR1 DFQATT and CDR2 SNEGSKA (reference sequence). CDR3: CSASGTGVSDTQYF. The CDR3 DNA is TGCAGTGCTAGTGGGACAGGGGTATCAGATACGCAGTATTTT.

The J gene is TRBJ2-7, the V gene TRBV7-2; 11 bases fit TRBD1. CDR3 length equals 15 residues. Germline V CDR1 and CDR2: SGHTA, FQGNSA. The V and J ends lost 4 bases and 0 bases, in that order; junction bases with no gene match: 2. Here the CDR3 DNA reads TGTGCCAGCAGCTCGGGGACAGGGGGCTCCTACGAGCAGTACTTC. As protein: CASSSGTGGSYEQYF.

This chain links TRBV6-5 with TRBJ2-3; 7 positions agree with TRBD1. From germline, CDR1 is MNHEY and CDR2 SVGAGI. V shed 6 bases and J 0 bases; nucleotides not matched to a gene: 6. CDR3 size: 15 residues. The CDR3 loop reads CASSRGGGSTDTQYF. As DNA, the CDR3 is TGTGCCAGCAGCCGAGGGGGCGGCAGCACAGATACGCAGTATTTT.

Turning to this clone: At one of its ends the junction is not consistent with the germline gene, which may arise from a read error. The V call is TRBV7-9, the J call TRBJ2-7, with D uncertain. This CDR3 has 12 residues. Germline loops: CDR1 SEHNR, CDR2 FQNEAQ (reference sequence). The CDR3 DNA sequence: TGTGCCAGCAGCTTATCCCCGAGACTGCTCGCCTTC. Amino acids: CASSLSPRLLAF.

The J gene is TRBJ2-3, the V gene TRBV10-1; 10 nucleotides line up with TRBD1. This CDR3 has 20 amino acids. Trimming removed 3 bases from V and 2 bases from J; junction bases left unmatched: 17. Per the germline V gene, CDR1 is WNHNN and CDR2 is SYGVQD (reference sequence). DNA for the CDR3: TGCGCCAGCAGTGACACATTCACCCCAGGGGGACAGGGGTACACAGATACGCAGTATTTT. As protein: CASSDTFTPGGQGYTDTQYF.

The chain has TRBV28 and TRBJ2-5, with 7 bases that match TRBD1. Trimming at V came to 5 bases and at J to 1 base, leaving 7 bases not matched to a gene. There are 15 residues in the CDR3. The germline CDR1 and CDR2 sequences are MDHEN and SYDVKM. The CDR3: CASSPHGTAQETQYF. CDR3 nucleotides: TGTGCCAGCAGTCCCCACGGGACAGCCCAAGAGACCCAGTACTTC. The full variable domain, with the rest looked up from reference TRBV28 and TRBJ2-5, is DVKVTQSSRYLVKRTGEKVFLECVQDMDHENMFWYRQDPGLGLRLIYFSYDVKMKEKGDIPEGYSVSREKKERFSLILESASTNQTSMYLCASSPHGTAQETQYFGPGTRLLVL.

The chain combines TRBV14 with TRBJ1-5; D not certain. In germline, CDR1 is SGHDN, CDR2 FVKESK. V lost 1 base to trimming and J lost 8 bases, with 12 bases between them. The CDR3 totals 14 residues. The CDR3 sequence is CASSQGGDFEPQHF. In DNA, the CDR3 is TGTGCCAGCAGCCAAGGCGGGGATTTCGAGCCCCAGCATTTT.

The rearrangement links TRBV28 to TRBJ1-2; 10 bases are shared with TRBD1. Germline lookup yields CDR1 MDHEN and CDR2 SYDVKM. This CDR3 is built from 16 residues. Trimming took 3 bases from V and 5 from J; bases not matched to a gene: 9. This CDR3 is CASSLGQDRGPYGYTF. CDR3 sequence (DNA): TGTGCCAGCAGTTTGGGGCAAGACAGGGGGCCGTATGGCTACACCTTC.

The chain is built from TRBV5-8 and TRBJ2-3; 8 bases match TRBD2. Trimming cost V 7 bases and J 3 bases; bases outside gene matches: 7. This CDR3 has 14 amino acids. Germline V gene data show CDR1 as SGHTS and CDR2 as YDEGEE. The CDR3 spells CASLLTGGTDTQYF. The CDR3 DNA follows: TGTGCCAGCCTCCTCACGGGGGGGACAGATACGCAGTATTTT.

This chain links TRBV6-2 or TRBV6-3 with TRBJ1-1, with 9 bases that match TRBD1. CDR3 length: 14 residues. Germline V lookup: CDR1 MNHEY, CDR2 SVGEGT. J lost 5 bases, V lost 6 bases, and 7 bases had no gene match. This CDR3 reads CASSLTGGGTEAFF. The CDR3 DNA sequence: TGTGCCAGCAGCCTAACAGGGGGCGGAACTGAAGCTTTCTTT.

The chain combines TRBV6-1 with TRBJ2-2; a possible D gene is TRBD1 (8 bases). In germline, CDR1 is MNHNS, CDR2 SASEGT. The length of the CDR3 is 15 residues. V was shortened by 7 bases and J by 4 bases, with 16 bases between the two germline ends. In nucleotides, the CDR3 is TGTGCCAGCACCCGGACAGGGAGGGGCACCGGGGAGCTGTTTTTT. Its translation is CASTRTGRGTGELFF.

J is TRBJ2-6 and V is TRBV18, with a weak D call TRBD1 (5 bases). CDR1 and CDR2 from the germline V gene are KGHSH and LQKENI. V dropped 3 bases and J dropped 0 bases, with 6 bases sitting between them. The CDR3 spans 15 residues. The CDR3 nucleotides are TGTGCCAGCTCACCGCAGGGCTCTGGGGCCAACGTCCTGACTTTC. It encodes CASSPQGSGANVLTF.

Only a few counts were recorded for this clone. This chain connects TRBV7-2 to TRBJ1-6; tentatively, D is TRBD1 (6 bases). The CDR3 is 15 amino acids. Germline values: CDR1 SGHTA, CDR2 FQGNSA. Trimming cost V 8 bases and J 9 bases, with 20 bases left between them. The CDR3 protein is CASGINSGGSSPLHF. CDR3 DNA: TGTGCCAGCGGAATTAATTCGGGGGGCAGTTCACCCCTCCACTTT.

Regarding this clone: Other nucleotide sequences from this sample produce the same CDR3. The chain couples TRBV14 to TRBJ2-5; 8 bases are shared with TRBD1. This CDR3 contains 15 residues. V trimming: 3 bases; J trimming: 1 base; junction bases outside the gene matches: 4. Germline CDR1 and CDR2: SGHDN and FVKESK. CDR3 in amino acids: CASSHNRGSQETQYF. Written as DNA, the CDR3 is TGTGCCAGCAGCCATAACAGGGGGAGCCAAGAGACCCAGTACTTC.

The rearrangement uses TRBV11-2 and TRBJ2-5; D is possibly TRBD2 (5 bases). CDR3 length: 15 amino acids. The V and J ends lost 0 bases and 0 bases respectively, with 8 bases between them. Germline lookup yields CDR1 SGHAT and CDR2 FQNNGV. CDR3 in amino acids: CASSLEREYQETQYF. CDR3 bases: TGTGCCAGCAGCTTAGAGAGGGAATACCAAGAGACCCAGTACTTC.

The chain has TRBV6-2 or TRBV6-3 and TRBJ1-2; TRBD1 matches at 12 bases. The junction had 7 bases not matched to a gene; V was cut back by 6 bases and J by 8 bases. Germline assignment: CDR1 MNHEY and CDR2 SVGEGT. The CDR3 extends over 14 amino acids. CDR3 amino acids: CASSRGTGGGGYTF. In DNA, the CDR3 is TGTGCCAGCAGCCGCGGGACAGGGGGCGGCGGCTACACCTTC.

The genes are TRBV5-6 and TRBJ1-1; D call uncertain. With 6 bases removed from V and 2 bases from J, the gap between germline ends came to 17 bases. The CDR3 has 15 residues. Germline V CDR1 and CDR2: SGHDT, YYEEEE. The CDR3 loop reads CASTDLPGGNTEAFF. The CDR3 DNA reads as TGTGCCAGCACGGATCTACCAGGTGGCAACACTGAAGCTTTCTTT.

The chain couples TRBV7-9 to TRBJ2-7, with D maybe TRBD1 (5 bases). Germline lookup yields CDR1 SEHNR and CDR2 FQNEAQ (reference sequence). The CDR3 length is 14 residues. V was cut by 6 bases and J by 0 bases, with 12 bases left in between. CDR3 amino acids: CASRQGGASYEQYF. CDR3 sequence (DNA): TGTGCCAGCAGACAAGGTGGGGCCTCCTACGAGCAGTACTTC.

V and J are TRBV7-9 and TRBJ2-1; a weak D match, TRBD1 (6 bases). The germline gives CDR1 SEHNR, CDR2 FQNEAQ (reference sequence). This CDR3 has 15 amino acids. V was pared by 3 bases and J by 3 bases, with 12 bases between. The DNA for the CDR3 is TGTGCCAGCAGCTTTAGACAGGACCTCTACAATGAGCAGTTCTTC. This translates into CASSFRQDLYNEQFF.

A single count supports this clone. The chain is built from TRBV6-5 and TRBJ1-4; no clear D. In germline, CDR1 is MNHEY, CDR2 SVGAGI. The V end lost 0 bases, the J end lost 7 bases, and 12 bases lay between the germline ends. The CDR3 extends over 15 amino acids. The CDR3, as DNA: TGTGCCAGCAGTTACTCATCGGGGAAACGTGAAAAACTGTTTTTT. Protein: CASSYSSGKREKLFF.

The rearrangement links TRBV6-5 to TRBJ1-4; D gene unclear. The CDR3 spans 14 residues. V was cut by 6 bases and J by 10 bases, with 18 bases left in between. Germline CDR1 is MNHEY and CDR2 is SVGAGI. This CDR3 is CASRIDMGVGKLFF. The CDR3 DNA reads as TGTGCCAGCAGGATAGACATGGGAGTAGGAAAACTGTTTTTT.